The clone carrying this T cell receptor (beta chain) showed up many times. This sample is drawn from a study of early T cells in non-severe SARS-CoV-2 infection. In the library, individual cDNA molecules carried attached unique molecular identifiers. TCRdb re-analysed the 5' RACE reads in MiXCR, keeping a single row per CDR3 protein. Of around 77,000 distinct CDR3 sequences listed, 12% were seen once; the top ten hold 15% to 19%. This CDR3 contains 15 residues. Germline V lookup: CDR1 MNHEY, CDR2 SVGAGI. Unmatched junction bases numbered 11, after V lost 6 bases and J lost 6 bases. The source material was whole blood, sampled at baseline. The sequence derives from an adult who was a healthcare worker with PCR-confirmed SARS-CoV-2 infection or an uninfected control (not recorded which). The donor label of this sample is uncertain. V is TRBV6-5 and J is TRBJ1-1; the match to TRBD1 covers 9 bases. The CDR3 loop is CASSRRTGVFPEAFF. CDR3 bases: TGTGCCAGCAGCCGCCGGACAGGGGTTTTCCCTGAAGCTTTCTTT.